This T cell receptor (beta chain) was identified during a study of blood T cell repertoires in COVID-19. Sequencing used immunoSEQ multiplex PCR; TCRdb keeps in-frame clones, though not all of them. The table records roughly 170,000 clones, 86% of them present only once. The junction had 12 bases not matched to a gene; V was cut back by 3 bases and J by 8 bases. Looked up from germline, CDR1 is ENHRY and CDR2 is SYGVKD. This CDR3 contains 18 residues. The V call is TRBV10-3, the J call TRBJ2-1, with TRBD2 matching 14 bases. This clonotype was sampled from a man in his 70s with active or convalescent COVID-19. Sample: peripheral blood. CDR3 sequence reads: CAISDPRRLAGGQDEQFF. CDR3 DNA: TGTGCCATCAGTGACCCTCGACGACTAGCGGGAGGGCAAGATGAGCAGTTCTTC.